Listed below are T cell receptor beta chains from one sample, sequenced in a study of PD-1 and CTLA-4 blockade in melanoma. Sequenced by immunoSEQ multiplex PCR; TCRdb stores in-frame clones only, minus some. The data contain about 21,000 clones, 70% to 90% of them singletons. The input for sequencing was CD8+ T cells from peripheral blood, taken before anti-PD-1 treatment. The origin of the receptors is a human donor with melanoma. CDR3s include the opening cysteine and the closing phenylalanine or tryptophan. A D gene is named only where the DNA matches it firmly. Size is stated for part of the rows, as once, few or many counts, or as a class when the clone is expanded.

j_call	d_call	clone_size	v_call	cdr3_nt	cdr3_aa
TRBJ2-2	NA	once	TRBV7-9	TGTGCCAGCAGCGCAACTGCGGGGCATACCGGGGAGCTGTTTTTT	CASSATAGHTGELFF
TRBJ2-7	NA	NA	TRBV10-3	TGTGCCATCATCTCTCGAACAGGGGGAGGGGTCGAGCAGTACTTC	CAIISRTGGGVEQYF
TRBJ1-2	TRBD1	NA	TRBV7-9	TGTGCCAGCAGCTTGCAGGGGGGATCCTATGGCTACACCTTC	CASSLQGGSYGYTF
TRBJ1-2	NA	NA	TRBV29-1	TGCAGCGTTGATAAAGTTAGGGACGAAGGTTTCTATGGCTACACCTTC	CSVDKVRDEGFYGYTF
TRBJ1-1	NA	NA	TRBV2	TGTGCCAGCATTACCGGGAAGAACACTGAAGCTTTCTTT	CASITGKNTEAFF
TRBJ1-4	NA	once	TRBV6-1	TGTGCCAGCAGTGAAAGGGCGGTTAATGAAAAACTGTTTTTT	CASSERAVNEKLFF
TRBJ2-2	TRBD2	NA	TRBV4-3	TGCGCCAGCAGCCAAGATTGGGGGGGGGCCGGGGAGCTGTTTTTT	CASSQDWGGAGELFF
TRBJ2-5	TRBD2	NA	TRBV5-1	TGCGCCAGCAGCTGGCCCCCGGTCAGCGGGGGGGATACTATGTACCAAGAGACCCAGTACTTC	CASSWPPVSGGDTMYQETQYF
TRBJ2-7	TRBD1	NA	TRBV6-5	TGTGCCAGCAGCACTTACAGGGGAATCTACGAGCAGTACTTC	CASSTYRGIYEQYF
TRBJ2-7	NA	NA	TRBV7-6	TGTGCCAGCAGCTACGGACCCAGCAGGGAGCAGTACTTC	CASSYGPSREQYF
TRBJ1-2	TRBD1	NA	TRBV6-5	TGTGCCAGCAGGACAAACCGGGACAGGGGGGCCCACTACACCTTC	CASRTNRDRGAHYTF
TRBJ2-4	NA	NA	TRBV2	TGTGCCAGCAGGTCGGACAGATTTCAGTACTTC	CASRSDRFQYF
TRBJ1-2	NA	NA	TRBV29-1	TGCAGCGTCAGCCGACCCTCTAAACAGGGAGGTAACTATGGCTACACCTTC	CSVSRPSKQGGNYGYTF